Listed here are 24 T cell receptor beta chains from one sample, sequenced in a study of T cells in Graves' hyperthyroidism and ophthalmopathy. Amplified TCR beta CDR3 regions derived from RNA transcripts. A set of HTBI primers served as the primers for a first-round RT-PCR of the TCR CDR3. TCRdb recomputed calls from the multiplex PCR reads with MiXCR, one row per CDR3 protein. The sample consists of some 380,000 distinct CDR3 sequences, around an eighth of them appearing once. What was sequenced was blood. The receptors shown here come from a man in his thirties or forties with Graves' hyperthyroidism that later progressed to Graves' ophthalmopathy.

On this clonotype itself: With a much larger clone just one base away, this may be a read error. This chain links TRBV27 with TRBJ2-3; D call uncertain. CDR1 is MNHEY and CDR2 is SMNVEV in the germline V gene (reference sequence). This CDR3 comprises 14 residues. DNA for the CDR3: TGTGCCAGCAGTTTATTCGGGTACCCAGATATGCAGTATTTT. It translates to CASSLFGYPDMQYF.

This clonotype was counted ten times or more. The chain carries TRBV28 and TRBJ1-4; D is unclear. V was clipped by 5 bases and J by 3 bases, with 10 bases between them. The CDR3 is made up of 14 amino acids. Germline CDR1 MDHEN, CDR2 SYDVKM. The CDR3 protein is CASSPIDSNEKLFF. CDR3 in DNA: TGTGCCAGCAGTCCGATTGACTCTAATGAAAAACTGTTTTTT.

This clonotype was observed many times. The chain recombines TRBV6-1 with TRBJ2-3; D could derive from TRBD1 or TRBD2 (5 bases each). Trimming cost V 5 bases and J 2 bases, with 14 bases left between them. The length of the CDR3 is 15 residues. CDR1 and CDR2 (germline): MNHNS, SASEGT. The CDR3 nucleotides are TGTGCCAGCAGTTCGAGGGGAGAAAACACAGATACGCAGTATTTT. Translation: CASSSRGENTDTQYF.

The chain carries TRBV6-1 and TRBJ1-6; 7 bases agree with TRBD1. This CDR3 contains 17 residues. In germline, CDR1 is MNHNS, CDR2 SASEGT. V lost 5 bases, J lost 4 bases, and 11 bases stayed unmatched. CDR3 in DNA: TGTGCCAGCAGTCGTACGGGACAGAACACTTATAATTCACCCCTCCACTTT. Encoded protein: CASSRTGQNTYNSPLHF.

This clonotype was counted many times. The chain has TRBV20-1 and TRBJ2-3, with 12 bases matching TRBD2. Per germline, CDR1 DFQATT and CDR2 SNEGSKA (reference sequence). The trim removed 6 bases at V and 0 bases at J, leaving 10 bases unmatched. The CDR3 has 17 residues. The CDR3 here is CSAQRGLAGYSTDTQYF. The CDR3 DNA reads TGCAGTGCACAACGGGGACTAGCGGGCTATAGCACAGATACGCAGTATTTT.

This clonotype has at least ten counts. The chain couples TRBV11-2 to TRBJ1-2; TRBD1 aligns across 7 bases. V lost 5 bases, J lost 0 bases, and 18 bases stayed unmatched. Germline V CDR1 and CDR2: SGHAT, FQNNGV. The CDR3 has 19 residues. The DNA of the CDR3 is TGTGCCAGCAGCCACAAGAACCGCCTGGACAGGATAGCTAACTATGGCTACACCTTC. Translation gives CASSHKNRLDRIANYGYTF.

This clonotype has a count of ten or more. The DNA for the CDR3 is TGTGCCAGCAGTGAACTAGGACAGGGGGCGTACAATGAGCAGTTCTTC. Protein sequence: CASSELGQGAYNEQFF. The genes are TRBV25-1 and TRBJ2-1; 11 positions agree with TRBD1. The CDR3 has 16 amino acids. CDR1 MGHDK and CDR2 SYGVNS come from the germline V gene. Unmatched junction bases numbered 4, after V lost 2 bases and J lost 4 bases.

This clonotype was seen many times. The chain links TRBV20-1 to TRBJ1-1, with 8 nucleotides matching TRBD1. The J segment lost 3 bases and the V segment lost 5 bases, leaving 5 bases of the junction unmatched. Germline V gene lookup returns CDR1 DFQATT and CDR2 SNEGSKA (reference sequence). CDR3 length: 13 residues. The CDR3 reads CSAQDRADTEAFF. The CDR3 DNA sequence: TGCAGTGCTCAGGACAGGGCCGACACTGAAGCTTTCTTT.

This clonotype came up many times. The J gene is TRBJ2-7, the V gene TRBV5-8, with D perhaps TRBD1 (5 bases). Germline V CDR1 and CDR2: SGHTS, YDEGEE. Trimming pared 1 base from V and 3 bases from J, leaving 11 bases between. CDR3 length: 14 residues. CDR3 nucleotides: TGTGCCAGCAGCTTGTTTTCGACAGACTACGAGCAGTACTTC. Residues: CASSLFSTDYEQYF.

This clonotype was seen at least ten times. The chain recombines TRBV7-3 with TRBJ1-1, with TRBD1 as a possible D gene (6 bases). Germline V lookup: CDR1 SGHTA, CDR2 FQGTGA. V lost 0 bases and J lost 5, with 10 bases in between. The CDR3 totals 14 residues. The chain's CDR3 is CASSLTRGDTEAFF. The CDR3, as DNA: TGTGCCAGCAGCTTAACCAGGGGCGATACTGAAGCTTTCTTT.

The table lists this clonotype with many counts. The chain uses TRBV6-1 and TRBJ1-4; no reliable D call. This CDR3 has 14 residues. CDR1 and CDR2 (germline): MNHNS, SASEGT. Trimming cost V 5 bases and J 7 bases, with 14 bases left between them. The CDR3 DNA reads as TGTGCCAGCAGTAGCCGCGGGTCAGCTGAAAAACTGTTTTTT. Translating gives CASSSRGSAEKLFF.

The chain uses TRBV7-6 and TRBJ2-7, with D hard to call. There are 17 residues in the CDR3. Germline V gene lookup returns CDR1 SGHVS and CDR2 FNYEAQ. The V end lost 5 bases, the J end lost 1 base, and 21 bases lay between the germline ends. CDR3 in amino acids: CASSAELGLRFSYEQYF. The DNA for the CDR3 is TGTGCCAGCAGCGCAGAATTGGGTCTTCGGTTTTCCTACGAGCAGTACTTC.

This clonotype occurred a few times. This chain links TRBV5-1 with TRBJ2-7; perhaps TRBD1 as D (6 bases). V was cut by 4 bases and J by 0 bases, with 14 bases left in between. The CDR3 runs 15 residues. Germline V CDR1 and CDR2: SGHRS, YFSETQ. CDR3 bases: TGCGCCAGCAGCGTTCTTGACAGGAGCTCCTACGAGCAGTACTTC. The encoded protein is CASSVLDRSSYEQYF.

Only a few counts were recorded for this clonotype. The gene calls are TRBV27 and TRBJ1-4; TRBD1 might be the D (6 bases). Trimming shortened V by 2 bases and J by 4 bases, and 14 bases separated the two germline ends. CDR3 length: 16 residues. Germline V lookup: CDR1 MNHEY, CDR2 SMNVEV (reference sequence). DNA of the CDR3: TGTGCCAGCAGTTTAGGACAGCTTCCTTATAATGAAAAACTGTTTTTT. It is translated as CASSLGQLPYNEKLFF.

The rearrangement joins TRBV7-9 to TRBJ2-2; D remains ambiguous. Trimming shortened V by 6 bases and J by 2 bases, and 16 bases separated the two germline ends. There are 16 residues in the CDR3. Germline-derived CDR1 and CDR2 are SEHNR and FQNEAQ (reference sequence). The CDR3 nucleotides are TGTGCCAGCAGAGCTCGAGTGGCGGAAAACACCGGGGAGCTGTTTTTT. Residues: CASRARVAENTGELFF.

This clonotype was observed a few times. J is TRBJ1-3 and V is TRBV18; D remains unclear. The CDR3 is 15 amino acids. Germline loops: CDR1 KGHSH, CDR2 LQKENI. V lost 0 bases and J 0 bases, leaving 6 bases between the germline ends. CDR3 bases: TGTGCCAGCTCACCACCTGGCAGCTCTGGAAACACCATATATTTT. Translated: CASSPPGSSGNTIYF.

This clonotype was seen a few times. J is TRBJ1-1 and V is TRBV4-1; 7 nucleotides match TRBD1. V was pared by 3 bases and J by 4 bases, with 11 bases of the junction left unmatched. The CDR3 length is 16 residues. The germline V gene has CDR1 MGHRA and CDR2 YSYEKL. CDR3 sequence (DNA): TGCGCCAGCAGCCACCCTGGCCGACAGGGTCGCACTGAAGCTTTCTTT. The encoded protein is CASSHPGRQGRTEAFF.

This clonotype was seen repeatedly, ten times or more. The rearrangement joins TRBV30 to TRBJ1-5, with TRBD1 as a possible D gene (5 bases). V was shortened by 1 base and J by 4 bases, with 8 bases between the two germline ends. The CDR3 is made up of 13 amino acids. In germline, CDR1 is GTSNPN, CDR2 SVGIG (reference sequence). The CDR3 DNA is TGTGCCTGGAGTGCCAGGGATAATCAGCCCCAGCATTTT. Its protein is CAWSARDNQPQHF.

In this sample, this clonotype turned up many times. The chain employs TRBV5-1 and TRBJ1-1; 7 nucleotides match TRBD1. Germline CDR1 SGHRS, CDR2 YFSETQ. CDR3 length: 18 residues. V shed 0 bases, J shed 2 bases, and the junction held 13 bases outside the gene matches. In nucleotides, the CDR3 is TGCGCCAGCAGCTTGGCGCCCCCGTCCGGGACAGTAAACACTGAAGCTTTCTTT. Its protein product is CASSLAPPSGTVNTEAFF. Looking up the rest from reference TRBV5-1 and TRBJ1-1 gives the full variable domain: KAGVTQTPRYLIKTRGQQVTLSCSPISGHRSVSWYQQTPGQGLQFLFEYFSETQRNKGNFPGRFSGRQFSNSRSEMNVSTLELGDSALYLCASSLAPPSGTVNTEAFFGQGTRLTVV.

This clonotype was counted many times. This sequence joins TRBV11-2 and TRBJ1-1; 7 bases line up with TRBD1. The CDR3 is made up of 14 amino acids. The V gene's germline CDR1 is SGHAT and CDR2 FQNNGV. The V gene end was trimmed by 5 bases and the J gene end by 2 bases; junction bases not matched to a gene: 5. Here the CDR3 reads CASSPTGSNTEAFF. For the CDR3, the DNA is TGTGCCAGCAGCCCGACAGGGAGTAACACTGAAGCTTTCTTT. The entire variable domain, with the rest obtained from reference TRBV11-2 and TRBJ1-1, is as follows: EAGVAQSPRYKIIEKRQSVAFWCNPISGHATLYWYQQILGQGPKLLIQFQNNGVVDDSQLPKDRFSAERLKGVDSTLKIQPAKLEDSAVYLCASSPTGSNTEAFFGQGTRLTVV.

The table lists this clonotype with many counts. V usage is TRBV3-1 and J usage is TRBJ2-2, with 10 bases aligning to TRBD2. The germline V gene has CDR1 LGHDT and CDR2 YNNKEL (reference sequence). The junction had 3 bases not matched to a gene; V was cut back by 0 bases and J by 2 bases. The CDR3 is made up of 17 amino acids. The CDR3 loop is CASSQERTSGNTGELFF. CDR3 nucleotide sequence: TGTGCCAGCAGCCAAGAAAGGACTAGCGGAAACACCGGGGAGCTGTTTTTT.

The sample holds a few counts of this clonotype. Here the CDR3 reads CASSYSLAGNTGELFF. DNA of the CDR3: TGTGCCAGCAGTTACTCCCTAGCGGGGAACACCGGGGAGCTGTTTTTT. The chain combines TRBV6-5 with TRBJ2-2, with TRBD2 matching 8 bases. V dropped 0 bases and J dropped 1; count of bases not matched to a gene: 1. This CDR3 is 16 amino acids long. Germline lookup yields CDR1 MNHEY and CDR2 SVGAGI.

This clonotype was detected only a few times. The J gene is TRBJ2-6, the V gene TRBV10-3, with a tentative D call TRBD1 (6 bases). This CDR3 is 15 amino acids long. The V gene's germline CDR1 is ENHRY and CDR2 SYGVKD. With 8 bases removed from V and 3 bases from J, the gap between germline ends came to 14 bases. The chain's CDR3 is CAIRNTGIGANVLTF. The CDR3 coding sequence is TGTGCCATCCGAAACACAGGGATTGGGGCCAACGTCCTGACTTTC.

This clonotype showed up many times. CDR3 DNA: TGTGCCAGCAGTTACCTCCGGGACAGGGCAACCTACGAGCAGTACTTC. Its protein is CASSYLRDRATYEQYF. The rearrangement uses TRBV28 and TRBJ2-7; 9 bases are shared with TRBD1. Germline values: CDR1 MDHEN, CDR2 SYDVKM. The J segment lost 2 bases and the V segment lost 4 bases, leaving 9 bases of the junction unmatched. This CDR3 has 16 residues.